The present T cell receptor (beta chain) was sequenced within a study of blood T cell repertoires in COVID-19. Study summary: Sites across the United States, Italy and Spain contributed samples from acute and convalescent COVID-19. The cDNA or gDNA used as material had been derived from T cells, B-cell-depleted T cells, or PBMCs.

Authors' data handling: Researchers report that nucleated cell counts were estimated from reference gene primer amplification. This table comes from immunoSEQ multiplex PCR, and its TCRdb copy is limited to in-frame clones, with some not included. From that table come the V and J calls and clone size; the DNA was used to work out D and trimming. The sample consists of hundreds of thousands of clones, roughly 90% of them appearing once. V dropped 2 bases and J dropped 4 bases, with 11 bases sitting between them. This CDR3 is built from 14 residues. In germline, CDR1 is LNHDA, CDR2 SQIVND (reference sequence).

The chain is built from TRBV19 and TRBJ1-2; D is ambiguous. The sequenced material came from peripheral blood. The TCR sequence derives from a woman aged 55-70 years with acute or convalescent COVID-19. DNA for the CDR3: TGTGCCAGTAGTATACACGAGCAGGCCTATGGCTACACCTTC. Translating gives CASSIHEQAYGYTF.